The 32 T cell receptor beta chains listed next were all sequenced from one sample in a study of T cells in narcolepsy. Data came from immunoSEQ multiplex PCR; TCRdb stores just in-frame clones and leaves some out. The table shows about 12,000 clones, with around 94% occurring only once. The material sequenced was CD45RA- memory CD4+ T cells from PBMCs. The receptors were sampled from a human donor with narcolepsy.

Details on this clone: The germline gene is not matched at one end of the junction; a read error may be the cause. The J gene is TRBJ2-7, the V gene TRBV19, with TRBD1 matching over 7 bases. The V gene's germline CDR1 is LNHDA and CDR2 SQIVND (reference sequence). This CDR3 has 14 amino acids. The CDR3 is CASSIDDRDSPKDF. The CDR3 DNA reads TGTGCCAGTAGTATAGACGACCGGGACAGTCCTAAGGACTTC. The entire variable domain, with the rest obtained from reference TRBV19 and TRBJ2-7, is as follows: DGGITQSPKYLFRKEGQNVTLSCEQNLNHDAMYWYRQDPGQGLRLIYYSQIVNDFQKGDIAEGYSVSREKKESFPLTVTSAQKNPTAFYLCASSIDDRDSPKDFGPGTRLTVT.

The CDR3 region is CASSSTDRYSDTQYF. In nucleotides, the CDR3 is TGTGCCAGTAGCTCCACGGACAGGTATTCAGATACGCAGTATTTT. The gene calls are TRBV19 and TRBJ2-3; 7 bases align to TRBD1. The CDR3 spans 15 residues. Per the germline V gene, CDR1 is LNHDA and CDR2 is SQIVND (reference sequence). V shed 6 bases, J shed 4 bases, and the junction held 10 bases outside the gene matches.

The gene calls are TRBV5-3 and TRBJ2-1; TRBD2 aligns across 11 bases. TRBV5-3 carries the ORF label, with uncertain function. The junction had 4 bases not matched to a gene; V was cut back by 1 base and J by 7 bases. The CDR3 runs to 15 residues. This CDR3 reads CARSLSLAGGNEQFF. In DNA form, the CDR3 reads TGTGCCAGAAGCTTGAGCCTAGCGGGGGGTAATGAGCAGTTCTTC.

The chain carries TRBV5-4 and TRBJ2-2; 8 nucleotides line up with TRBD2. Germline CDR1 SGHNT, CDR2 YYREEE (reference sequence). The ends lost 6 bases at V and 1 base at J; junction bases unmatched: 2. The CDR3 runs to 14 residues. CDR3 DNA sequence: TGTGCCAGCAATCGGGGGGGGAACACCGGGGAGCTGTTTTTT. Translation: CASNRGGNTGELFF.

The chain carries TRBV4-1 and TRBJ2-7; 8 nucleotides agree with TRBD1. Trimming removed 1 base from V and 7 bases from J; junction bases left unmatched: 12. The CDR3 totals 16 residues. The V gene's germline CDR1 is MGHRA and CDR2 YSYEKL. The chain's CDR3 is CASSQGQGAWTGEQYF. In nucleotides, the CDR3 is TGCGCCAGCAGCCAAGGCCAGGGGGCCTGGACTGGAGAGCAGTACTTC.

J is TRBJ2-7 and V is TRBV5-1; D is perhaps TRBD1 or TRBD2 (7 bases each). This CDR3 region has 15 residues. Trimming pared 4 bases from V and 3 bases from J, leaving 17 bases between. Germline CDR1 SGHRS, CDR2 YFSETQ. CDR3 residues: CASSDYRGLYYEQYF. The DNA of the CDR3 is TGCGCCAGCAGCGACTACAGGGGACTATACTACGAGCAGTACTTC.

J is TRBJ2-7 and V is TRBV2; the D gene is possibly TRBD2 (5 bases). Germline CDR1 SNHLY, CDR2 FYNNEI. The CDR3 loop spans 14 amino acids. V shed 4 bases and J shed 6 bases, with 16 bases lying between them. The CDR3 region has the DNA TGTGCCAGCAGTGGACTTCGGGGAGACGGCGAGCAGTACTTC. Its translation is CASSGLRGDGEQYF. The entire variable domain, with the rest obtained from reference TRBV2 and TRBJ2-7, is as follows: EPEVTQTPSHQVTQMGQEVILRCVPISNHLYFYWYRQILGQKVEFLVSFYNNEISEKSEIFDDQFSVERPDGSNFTLKIRSTKLEDSAMYFCASSGLRGDGEQYFGPGTRLTVT.

This rearrangement joins TRBV11-2 to TRBJ2-7, with TRBD1 identical over 7 bases. Unmatched junction bases numbered 20, after V lost 0 bases and J lost 9 bases. Per the germline V gene, CDR1 is SGHAT and CDR2 is FQNNGV. The CDR3 runs to 18 residues. CDR3 bases: TGTGCCAGCAGCTTAGATGGTCGTATGGACAGGCCAAGGTTCGGGCAGTACTTC. Protein: CASSLDGRMDRPRFGQYF.

J is TRBJ1-4 and V is TRBV29-1, with unresolved D. Germline V gives CDR1 SQVTM, CDR2 ANQGSEA. Trimming cost V 4 bases and J 7 bases, with 10 bases left between them. This CDR3 is 12 amino acids long. CDR3 loop: CSVGKLGEKLFF. DNA of the CDR3: TGCAGCGTTGGGAAGTTGGGTGAAAAACTGTTTTTT. The full variable domain, its missing parts supplied by reference TRBV29-1 and TRBJ1-4, is SAVISQKPSRDICQRGTSLTIQCQVDSQVTMMFWYRQQPGQSLTLIATANQGSEATYESGFVIDKFPISRPNLTFSTLTVSNMSPEDSSIYLCSVGKLGEKLFFGSGTQLSVL.

The chain recombines TRBV27 with TRBJ2-7, with TRBD1 identical over 10 bases. With 3 bases clipped from V and 3 bases from J, the junction kept 5 bases outside the gene matches. The CDR3 contains 15 residues. Per germline, CDR1 MNHEY and CDR2 SMNVEV (reference sequence). The CDR3 nucleotides are TGTGCCAGCAGTTTCGACGGGACAGGGGACTACGAGCAGTACTTC. Translating gives CASSFDGTGDYEQYF.

About this clone itself: Additional DNA sequences in this sample encode the identical CDR3. V gene TRBV11-2 combines with J gene TRBJ2-1; no firm D call. Trimming removed 0 bases at V and 8 bases at J, with 5 bases between. The CDR3 contains 12 residues. Germline V gives CDR1 SGHAT, CDR2 FQNNGV. The CDR3 sequence is CASSLDQYEQFF. The CDR3 nucleotides read TGTGCCAGCAGCTTAGATCAATATGAGCAGTTCTTC. The full variable domain, completed using reference TRBV11-2 and TRBJ2-1, is EAGVAQSPRYKIIEKRQSVAFWCNPISGHATLYWYQQILGQGPKLLIQFQNNGVVDDSQLPKDRFSAERLKGVDSTLKIQPAKLEDSAVYLCASSLDQYEQFFGPGTRLTVL.

The chain uses TRBV9 and TRBJ1-3, with 7 bases identical to TRBD1. The germline CDR1 and CDR2 sequences are SGDLS and YYNGEE. This CDR3 has 14 residues. Trimming at V came to 3 bases and at J to 2 bases, leaving 2 bases not matched to a gene. CDR3 sequence: CASSAGTAGNTIYF. The CDR3 nucleotides are TGTGCCAGCAGCGCTGGGACAGCTGGAAACACCATATATTTT.

The chain links TRBV27 to TRBJ2-7, with 13 bases identical to TRBD2. The CDR3 is 15 residues long. V was clipped by 5 bases and J by 5 bases; unmatched bases: 6. Per germline, CDR1 MNHEY and CDR2 SMNVEV (reference sequence). Here the CDR3 reads CASSGWTSGSHEQYF. DNA for the CDR3: TGTGCCAGCAGTGGATGGACTAGCGGGAGCCACGAGCAGTACTTC.

V gene TRBV9 combines with J gene TRBJ1-2; TRBD1 agrees at 8 bases. The V segment lost 0 bases and the J segment 2 bases; nucleotides outside the gene matches: 3. Germline CDR1 is SGDLS and CDR2 is YYNGEE. The CDR3 extends over 15 amino acids. CDR3 protein: CASSVGGDRNYGYTF. The CDR3 DNA reads as TGTGCCAGCAGCGTAGGGGGGGACAGGAACTATGGCTACACCTTC.

This clone was found once. The chain couples TRBV5-1 to TRBJ1-1; no reliable D call. There are 14 residues in the CDR3. Trimming took 2 bases from V and 4 from J, leaving 12 bases between them. The germline gives CDR1 SGHRS, CDR2 YFSETQ. CDR3 in amino acids: CASSLGSMSTEAFF. The CDR3 bases are TGCGCCAGCAGCTTAGGTAGCATGAGCACTGAAGCTTTCTTT.

The chain recombines TRBV11-3 with TRBJ2-5; possible D gene TRBD1, 6 bases. The CDR3 length is 15 residues. The V and J ends lost 0 bases and 0 bases respectively, with 8 bases between them. Germline V CDR1 and CDR2: SGHNT, YENEEA. The CDR3, as DNA: TGTGCCAGCAGCTTAGACAGGGGCCACCAAGAGACCCAGTACTTC. Translation gives CASSLDRGHQETQYF.

The rearrangement joins TRBV7-3 to TRBJ2-1, with 9 bases that match TRBD2. Germline V gene sequence: CDR1 SGHTA, CDR2 FQGTGA. After removal of 5 bases from V and 6 bases from J, the junction contained 5 bases not matched to a gene. The length of the CDR3 is 14 residues. As DNA, the CDR3 is TGTGCCAGCAGCCGTGTAGCGGGGGTCAATGAGCAGTTCTTC. Translated, it gives CASSRVAGVNEQFF.

V is TRBV27 and J is TRBJ1-4; 7 bases agree with TRBD1. Trimming took 3 bases from V and 1 from J; bases not matched to a gene: 2. CDR3 length: 15 amino acids. CDR1 and CDR2 from the germline V gene are MNHEY and SMNVEV (reference sequence). The CDR3 region is CASSFNRGTNEKLFF. In nucleotides, the CDR3 is TGTGCCAGCAGTTTCAACAGGGGAACTAATGAAAAACTGTTTTTT. The full variable domain, completed using reference TRBV27 and TRBJ1-4, is EAQVTQNPRYLITVTGKKLTVTCSQNMNHEYMSWYRQDPGLGLRQIYYSMNVEVTDKGDVPEGYKVSRKEKRNFPLILESPSPNQTSLYFCASSFNRGTNEKLFFGSGTQLSVL.

The rearrangement joins TRBV15 to TRBJ2-7, with D possibly matching TRBD1 (5 bases). From germline, CDR1 is LNHNV and CDR2 YYDKDF (reference sequence). V shed 9 bases and J shed 1 base, with 10 bases lying between them. The CDR3 loop spans 12 amino acids. The CDR3 region is CATSQGSYEQYF. CDR3 DNA sequence: TGTGCCACTTCCCAGGGTTCCTACGAGCAGTACTTC. Variable domain in full (rest from reference TRBV15 and TRBJ2-7): DAMVIQNPRYQVTQFGKPVTLSCSQTLNHNVMYWYQQKSSQAPKLLFHYYDKDFNNEADTPDNFQSRRPNTSFCFLDIRSPGLGDTAMYLCATSQGSYEQYFGPGTRLTVT.

The chain has TRBV6-1 and TRBJ1-6; tentatively, D is TRBD1 (6 bases). Trimming took 6 bases from V and 1 from J, leaving 10 bases between them. Looked up from germline, CDR1 is MNHNS and CDR2 is SASEGT. The CDR3 contains 15 residues. DNA for the CDR3: TGTGCCAGCAGACCAGACAGGTCCTATAATTCACCCCTCCACTTT. Translated: CASRPDRSYNSPLHF.

The chain links TRBV9 to TRBJ2-3; a weak D match, TRBD2 (7 bases). V was clipped by 0 bases and J by 0 bases, with 14 bases between them. Germline assignment: CDR1 SGDLS and CDR2 YYNGEE. There are 17 residues in the CDR3. CDR3: CASSVGGGGSSTDTQYF. DNA for the CDR3: TGTGCCAGCAGCGTAGGAGGCGGGGGCTCTAGCACAGATACGCAGTATTTT.

About this clone itself: The CDR3 ends on some other residue instead of the conserved phenylalanine or tryptophan, so this is likely a read error. The chain uses TRBV13 and TRBJ2-4; 11 bases match TRBD2. The CDR3 sequence is 19 residues long. Germline V lookup: CDR1 PRHDT, CDR2 FYEKMQ (reference sequence). J gave up 0 bases and V 8 bases, and 15 bases lay outside the gene matches. The chain's CDR3 is CASGSLTSGALLAKNIQYS. In nucleotides, the CDR3 is TGTGCCAGCGGCTCCTTGACTAGCGGGGCGCTACTAGCCAAAAACATTCAGTACTCC.

This chain uses TRBV6-6 with TRBJ1-5; 7 positions agree with TRBD1. Germline assignment: CDR1 MNHNY and CDR2 SVGAGI (reference sequence). This CDR3 spans 15 amino acids. Unmatched junction bases numbered 4, after V lost 4 bases and J lost 1 base. The DNA of the CDR3 is TGTGCCAGCAGTTCCCCGGACAGGAGCAATCAGCCCCAGCATTTT. Amino acids: CASSSPDRSNQPQHF.

This clone came up once. The J gene is TRBJ2-7, the V gene TRBV5-5, with D unclear. CDR1 is SGHKS, CDR2 YYEKEE, per germline (reference sequence). Trimming stripped 4 bases from V and 3 bases from J, with 8 bases between. The CDR3 sequence is 12 residues long. DNA of the CDR3: TGTGCCAGCAGCCTGGGGAACTACGAGCAGTACTTC. It codes for CASSLGNYEQYF.

This chain uses TRBV4-1 with TRBJ2-7; D not resolved. The CDR3 length is 13 residues. CDR1 is MGHRA, CDR2 YSYEKL, per germline. V shed 6 bases and J shed 3 bases, with 12 bases lying between them. The CDR3 bases are TGCGCCAGCAGTGACTGGGAAAACTACGAGCAGTACTTC. It yields the protein CASSDWENYEQYF.

The CDR3, as DNA: TGTGCCAGCAGCTTAGATGGTGCAGGGATGCATGAGCAGTTCTTC. Translation gives CASSLDGAGMHEQFF. This chain connects TRBV11-2 to TRBJ2-1; weak D call: TRBD1 (5 bases). CDR1 and CDR2 (germline): SGHAT, FQNNGV. V gave up 0 bases and J gave up 8 bases, with 14 bases separating them. The CDR3 runs 15 residues.

The chain has TRBV7-9 and TRBJ1-2; a weak D match, TRBD1 (5 bases). The V gene lost 3 bases and the J gene lost 3 bases, with 14 bases spanning the gap. Germline V gene lookup returns CDR1 SEHNR and CDR2 FQNEAQ (reference sequence). This CDR3 region has 15 residues. CDR3 sequence: CASSFMGQRDYGYTF. The CDR3 coding sequence is TGTGCCAGCAGCTTTATGGGGCAGCGAGACTATGGCTACACCTTC.

The J gene is TRBJ1-5, the V gene TRBV15, with 7 bases aligning to TRBD1. Germline trimming cut 0 bases from V and 5 bases from J; bases unmatched to any gene: 7. CDR3 size: 16 residues. Germline CDR1 and CDR2: LNHNV and YYDKDF (reference sequence). CDR3 DNA sequence: TGTGCCACCAGCAGAGATTATGGACAGGCGGATCAGCCCCAGCATTTT. It specifies CATSRDYGQADQPQHF.

The CDR3 spells CASSRSPPQRGYTF. The CDR3 DNA reads TGTGCCAGCAGCCGGTCCCCACCCCAACGGGGCTACACCTTC. This chain joins TRBV5-4 and TRBJ1-2; D ambiguous. The germline V gene encodes CDR1 SGHNT and CDR2 YYREEE (reference sequence). The CDR3 runs to 14 residues. Trimming pared 4 bases from V and 8 bases from J, leaving 18 bases between.

The chain uses TRBV19 and TRBJ2-3; 8 bases line up with TRBD2. Germline CDR1 reads LNHDA; CDR2 reads SQIVND (reference sequence). The V and J ends lost 4 bases and 6 bases, in that order; junction bases with no gene match: 12. The CDR3 sequence is 16 residues long. The CDR3 region is CASSNWFRGGADTQYF. The CDR3 DNA reads TGTGCCAGTAGTAACTGGTTTCGGGGGGGGGCGGATACGCAGTATTTT.

This clone was found once. The chain recombines TRBV18 with TRBJ2-3; 9 bases line up with TRBD1. J lost 3 bases, V lost 9 bases, and 10 bases had no gene match. Germline CDR1 reads KGHSH; CDR2 reads LQKENI. This CDR3 is built from 15 residues. The CDR3: CASSLQGARTDTQYF. The CDR3 region has the DNA TGTGCCAGTTCCCTACAGGGGGCCAGGACAGATACGCAGTATTTT.

In this sample, this clone turned up once. The chain joins TRBV4-1 to TRBJ1-1, with D hard to call. This CDR3 has 17 residues. Looked up from germline, CDR1 is MGHRA and CDR2 is YSYEKL. Trimming removed 0 bases from V and 0 bases from J, with 14 bases in between. CDR3 sequence: CASSQDYLRGLNTEAFF. The CDR3 DNA reads TGCGCCAGCAGCCAAGATTATTTGAGAGGGTTGAACACTGAAGCTTTCTTT.